This TCR beta chain derives from a study of T cell responses to AZD1222 COVID-19 vaccine. Study at large: Pooling of second doses given at about 4 or about 12 weeks was done.

Generated by immunoSEQ multiplex PCR, the TCRdb table keeps only in-frame clones and is missing some. This repertoire shows around 130,000 clones, roughly 93% found once; its top ten account for 0.91%. Whole-study results and caveats: Only after the peak T cell response were repertoires sampled.

Regarding this clone: Its specificity is unknown.

Trimming pared 5 bases from V and 0 bases from J, leaving 18 bases between. Germline loops: CDR1 LNHNV, CDR2 YYDKDF (reference sequence). The CDR3 spans 17 residues. The sample in question was peripheral blood, obtained on day 0 of AZD1222 vaccination. The TCR sequence derives from an adult in good health. The chain has TRBV15 and TRBJ2-3; D is possibly TRBD1 or TRBD2 (6 bases each). In DNA, the CDR3 is TGTGCCACCAGCGGTCGAAGGGGGGCCACGAGCACAGATACGCAGTATTTT. It encodes CATSGRRGATSTDTQYF.